Presented here are 24 T cell receptor beta chains from one specimen sequenced in a study of neoadjuvant anti-PD-1 for oral cavity cancer. Time point defined: after neoadjuvant nivolumab, at surgical resection. TCRdb's table, derived via immunoSEQ multiplex PCR, lists solely in-frame clones and lacks some. The table lists more than 11,000 clones, less than 80% of them singletons. Sequences were derived from PBMCs, sampled after nivolumab (anti-PD-1) treatment. Receptors were obtained from a person between 35 and 79 years old with oral cavity squamous cell carcinoma.

The chain uses TRBV27 and TRBJ2-7; D gene ambiguous. V lost 1 base to trimming and J lost 2 bases, with 6 bases between them. CDR3 length: 13 amino acids. The germline CDR1 and CDR2 sequences are MNHEY and SMNVEV (reference sequence). CDR3 amino acids: CASSLLGPYEQYF. The DNA of the CDR3 is TGTGCCAGCAGTTTATTAGGGCCCTACGAGCAGTACTTC.

V gene TRBV28 combines with J gene TRBJ1-2; D is unclear. The germline V gene has CDR1 MDHEN and CDR2 SYDVKM. This CDR3 is built from 13 residues. Trimming removed 1 base from V and 8 bases from J, with 11 bases in between. The CDR3 bases are TGTGCCAGCAGTTTATCTAGCCCGAGGGGCTACACCTTC. Amino acids: CASSLSSPRGYTF.

The rearrangement links TRBV6-5 to TRBJ1-1, with a possible D match to TRBD1 (5 bases). The CDR3 is made up of 11 amino acids. V dropped 6 bases and J dropped 12 bases, with 14 bases sitting between them. Germline CDR1 MNHEY, CDR2 SVGAGI. The CDR3, as DNA: TGTGCCAGCAGCCAGGGTAGAGAAACTTTCTTT. Residues: CASSQGRETFF.

V gene TRBV6-6 combines with J gene TRBJ1-1; D ambiguous. The CDR3 runs to 13 residues. In germline, CDR1 is MNHNY, CDR2 SVGAGI (reference sequence). Trimming left V 7 bases short and J 1 base short, with 10 bases between. This CDR3 reads CASTFDPNTEAFF. CDR3 in DNA: TGTGCCAGCACATTTGACCCGAACACTGAAGCTTTCTTT.

This rearrangement joins TRBV7-3 to TRBJ2-2, with 8 bases lining up with TRBD1. The CDR3 runs to 15 residues. V gave up 3 bases and J gave up 4 bases; unmatched junction bases: 4. Germline CDR1 reads SGHTA; CDR2 reads FQGTGA. CDR3 DNA: TGTGCCAGCAGCTTCCAGGGGGCGGGCACCGGGGAGCTGTTTTTT. Protein: CASSFQGAGTGELFF.

V is TRBV6-5 and J is TRBJ2-1, with a weak D call TRBD1 (5 bases). Trimming shortened V by 8 bases and J by 6 bases, and 11 bases separated the two germline ends. Germline assignment: CDR1 MNHEY and CDR2 SVGAGI. This CDR3 spans 12 amino acids. CDR3 DNA sequence: TGTGCCAGCCAGGGTAGACTCAATGAGCAGTTCTTC. Protein sequence: CASQGRLNEQFF.

The rearrangement joins TRBV11-3 to TRBJ2-7; no clear D gene. V was pared by 0 bases and J by 6 bases, with 6 bases between. This CDR3 spans 12 amino acids. Germline V gives CDR1 SGHNT, CDR2 YENEEA. This chain's CDR3 is CASSLDGFEQYF. CDR3 DNA: TGTGCCAGCAGCTTAGATGGGTTCGAGCAGTACTTC. Complete variable domain (other parts from reference TRBV11-3 and TRBJ2-7): EAGVVQSPRYKIIEKKQPVAFWCNPISGHNTLYWYLQNLGQGPELLIRYENEEAVDDSQLPKDRFSAERLKGVDSTLKIQPAELGDSAVYLCASSLDGFEQYFGPGTRLTVT.

The genes are TRBV5-6 and TRBJ2-5, with 9 bases matching TRBD2. CDR3 size: 16 residues. Trimming at V came to 1 base and at J to 4 bases, leaving 8 bases not matched to a gene. Germline V lookup: CDR1 SGHDT, CDR2 YYEEEE. Written as DNA, the CDR3 is TGTGCCAGCAGCTTGTACGGGACTAGCACGGGAGAGACCCAGTACTTC. This translates into CASSLYGTSTGETQYF.

This clone appeared once. The gene calls are TRBV7-9 and TRBJ2-5; D remains ambiguous. Per germline, CDR1 SEHNR and CDR2 FQNEAQ (reference sequence). CDR3 length: 13 residues. The V end lost 5 bases, the J end lost 1 base, and 8 bases lay between the germline ends. In nucleotides, the CDR3 is TGTGCCAGCAGCCCCGGACCCCAAGAGACCCAGTACTTC. Protein product: CASSPGPQETQYF.

This clone appeared a single time. Written as DNA, the CDR3 is TGTGCCAGCAGTCTTTCTCAGGGGGTTCGTGAAAAACTGTTTTTT. Translation gives CASSLSQGVREKLFF. The chain couples TRBV6-6 to TRBJ1-4; 7 bases map to TRBD1. Germline V lookup: CDR1 MNHNY, CDR2 SVGAGI (reference sequence). The V and J ends lost 5 bases and 7 bases, in that order; junction bases with no gene match: 10. There are 15 residues in the CDR3.

The chain joins TRBV29-1 to TRBJ2-3, with 9 bases fitting TRBD1. The V gene's germline CDR1 is SQVTM and CDR2 ANQGSEA. This CDR3 contains 14 residues. V lost 4 bases and J lost 0; bases outside the gene matches: 2. CDR3 coding DNA: TGCAGCGTTGCACAGGGGGCTAGCACAGATACGCAGTATTTT. Its protein is CSVAQGASTDTQYF.

This chain joins TRBV6-6 and TRBJ2-2; TRBD2 aligns across 12 bases. The CDR3 is 15 amino acids. V was clipped by 5 bases and J by 6 bases; unmatched bases: 4. Germline CDR1 MNHNY, CDR2 SVGAGI (reference sequence). The CDR3 DNA sequence: TGTGCCAGCAGTCAGCTAGCGGGAGGGGCCGGGGAGCTGTTTTTT. This translates into CASSQLAGGAGELFF.

The chain carries TRBV20-1 and TRBJ1-1, with D possibly TRBD1 on 5 matching bases. Trimming pared 5 bases from V and 10 bases from J, leaving 14 bases between. Germline V gene lookup returns CDR1 DFQATT and CDR2 SNEGSKA (reference sequence). This CDR3 comprises 11 residues. CDR3 bases: TGCAGTGCTGACGGGACCCTAGTAGCTTTCTTT. Encoded protein: CSADGTLVAFF.

The rearrangement uses TRBV6-5 and TRBJ2-2; D is possibly TRBD1 or TRBD2 (5 bases each). This CDR3 comprises 13 residues. V dropped 7 bases and J dropped 4 bases, with 10 bases sitting between them. Germline V gene lookup returns CDR1 MNHEY and CDR2 SVGAGI. CDR3 region: CASKGAGTGELFF. The CDR3 DNA sequence: TGTGCCAGCAAAGGGGCGGGCACCGGGGAGCTGTTTTTT.

This sequence joins TRBV6-1 and TRBJ2-6, with no clear D. Germline V lookup: CDR1 MNHNS, CDR2 SASEGT. V was clipped by 5 bases and J by 6 bases, with 5 bases between them. This CDR3 is built from 12 residues. CDR3 in DNA: TGTGCCAGCAGTAGAGTGGCCAACGTCCTGACTTTC. Encoded protein: CASSRVANVLTF.

The table lists this clone with a few counts. The chain links TRBV4-1 to TRBJ1-1; maybe TRBD1 (5 bases). The germline V gene has CDR1 MGHRA and CDR2 YSYEKL. The V end lost 1 base, the J end lost 8 bases, and 20 bases lay between the germline ends. This CDR3 region has 16 residues. CDR3: CASSQAAVERGTEAFF. CDR3 nucleotides: TGCGCCAGCAGCCAAGCGGCCGTTGAGAGGGGAACGGAAGCTTTCTTT.

This sequence joins TRBV10-3 and TRBJ2-1; no definite D call. V was clipped by 5 bases and J by 3 bases, with 11 bases between them. CDR1 is ENHRY and CDR2 is SYGVKD in the germline V gene. The CDR3 runs 14 residues. The CDR3 protein is CAISFSRVYNEQFF. The CDR3 nucleotides are TGTGCCATCAGTTTTTCCCGTGTCTACAATGAGCAGTTCTTC.

This chain links TRBV11-2 with TRBJ2-3; the match to TRBD2 covers 8 bases. In germline, CDR1 is SGHAT, CDR2 FQNNGV. This CDR3 region has 16 residues. The junction had 9 bases not matched to a gene; V was cut back by 2 bases and J by 5 bases. The CDR3 loop reads CASSLSAGVGEDTQYF. CDR3 coding DNA: TGTGCCAGCAGCTTATCAGCGGGAGTGGGTGAAGATACGCAGTATTTT.

The rearrangement links TRBV6-5 to TRBJ2-1; 13 nucleotides agree with TRBD2. CDR1 and CDR2 (germline): MNHEY, SVGAGI. The CDR3 runs to 15 residues. J gave up 6 bases and V 2 bases, and 1 base lay outside the gene matches. DNA of the CDR3: TGTGCCAGCAGTTACAGGACTAGCGGGAGCAATGAGCAGTTCTTC. Protein: CASSYRTSGSNEQFF.

This clone showed up just a few times. The gene calls are TRBV7-9 and TRBJ2-3; D perhaps matches TRBD1 (6 bases). The CDR3 is made up of 15 amino acids. Deletions cut 4 bases from V and 5 bases from J, with 16 bases between. Germline V gives CDR1 SEHNR, CDR2 FQNEAQ (reference sequence). The CDR3 protein is CASSSGTHHGDTQYF. In DNA form, the CDR3 reads TGTGCCAGCAGCTCCGGGACACACCACGGAGATACGCAGTATTTT.

Points on this clone: Distinct nucleotide sequences in the sample also encode this CDR3. This chain links TRBV5-1 with TRBJ1-5; TRBD1 matches at 10 bases. This CDR3 spans 16 amino acids. The V gene's germline CDR1 is SGHRS and CDR2 YFSETQ. J gave up 0 bases and V 4 bases, and 4 bases lay outside the gene matches. The CDR3 reads CASSPGTGDSNQPQHF. CDR3 bases: TGCGCCAGCAGCCCCGGGACAGGGGATAGCAATCAGCCCCAGCATTTT.

There are a few counts of this clone. This chain connects TRBV19 to TRBJ2-7, with 16 positions matching TRBD2. The CDR3 spans 16 residues. Germline V gene sequence: CDR1 LNHDA, CDR2 SQIVND (reference sequence). The V gene end was trimmed by 3 bases and the J gene end by 7 bases; junction bases not matched to a gene: 6. CDR3: CASSMGLAGGTWEQYF. The CDR3 DNA follows: TGTGCCAGTAGTATGGGACTAGCGGGAGGGACCTGGGAGCAGTACTTC.

This clone was picked up a small number of times. The chain is built from TRBV11-2 and TRBJ2-5, with a weak D call TRBD1 (6 bases). From germline, CDR1 is SGHAT and CDR2 FQNNGV. The CDR3 runs 15 residues. V gave up 5 bases and J gave up 2 bases, with 15 bases separating them. The CDR3 here is CASSPVPGAQETQYF. CDR3 nucleotide sequence: TGTGCCAGCAGCCCCGTCCCAGGGGCTCAAGAGACCCAGTACTTC.

This clone was recorded once. The J gene is TRBJ1-1, the V gene TRBV11-1; 7 bases line up with TRBD1. The CDR3 is made up of 16 amino acids. V gave up 4 bases and J gave up 0 bases; unmatched junction bases: 8. CDR1 is SGHAT and CDR2 is FQDESV in the germline V gene (reference sequence). The chain's CDR3 is CASSSPTGLVNTEAFF. DNA for the CDR3: TGTGCCAGCAGCTCCCCGACAGGGTTAGTGAACACTGAAGCTTTCTTT.